Listed below are T cell receptor beta chains from one sample, sequenced in a study of cytotoxic CD8 clonotypes in ibrutinib-treated CLL. This table comes from immunoSEQ multiplex PCR, and its TCRdb copy is limited to in-frame clones, with some not included. The data hold fewer than 200,000 clones, with more than 80% observed a single time. The sequences come from PBMCs, collected after 24 months of ibrutinib treatment. The receptors derive from a human donor with chronic lymphocytic leukemia. Each CDR3 is given without its conserved first and last residue.

V	J	CDR3
TRBV29-1	TRBJ1-1	SVPGLGGTEAF
TRBV9	TRBJ2-3	ASSVAAGGSDTQY
TRBV7-9	TRBJ1-2	ASSGTGKNGYT
TRBV28	TRBJ1-5	ASSLEAGDQPQH
TRBV30	TRBJ2-5	AWSRGGPQETQY
TRBV5-6	TRBJ2-1	ASSLAGRGDEQF
TRBV6-1	TRBJ1-5	ASSELTSYSNQPQH
TRBV10-3	TRBJ1-1	AISGTGGFTEAF
TRBV7-3	TRBJ2-6	ASRPTSGANVLT
TRBV28	TRBJ2-5	ASSSLGSGAQETQY